Described below is a single T cell receptor (beta chain) sequence and its context. Antigen unknown. V gave up 1 base and J gave up 4 bases; unmatched junction bases: 9. The CDR3 length is 16 residues. Germline V gives CDR1 LGHNA, CDR2 YNFKEQ. Clones were sequenced by immunoSEQ multiplex PCR, and TCRdb holds only the in-frame ones, with some missing. The sample has about 42,000 clones, about 88% seen once. The sample is drawn from a study of OX40 agonist ivuxolimab in advanced cancers. Study-wide points: The mean number of expanded clones was higher in CD8+ T cells than in CD4+. Dosing at 0.1 to 3.0 mg/kg was accompanied by clonal expansion of CD4+ and CD8+ blood T cells by week 6.

The chain employs TRBV4-2 and TRBJ1-2, with 7 nucleotides matching TRBD1. The source was CD4+ or CD8+ T cells sorted from blood, collected in a trial of the OX40 agonist ivuxolimab. The clonotype comes from an adult with an advanced solid tumor such as melanoma, head and neck, liver or kidney cancer. The CDR3 bases are TGTGCCAGCAGCCAAGGCGAGGCAGGGGGTGGCTATGGCTACACCTTC. Translating gives CASSQGEAGGGYGYTF.